Listed here is a single TCR beta chain. The target antigen is unknown. MiXCR, applied by TCRdb to the 5' RACE reads, yields one record per CDR3 protein. The table records around 210,000 distinct CDR3 sequences, approximately 8% of them present only once. This specimen comes from a study of CD8 T cells in ankylosing spondylitis. Regarding the study as a whole: Reports say disease-linked clones showed up significantly more in matched ankylosing spondylitis synovial fluid. Characteristic of ankylosing spondylitis blood, it appeared, was a TCR beta motif comprising 7 to 9 highly homologous variants. Disease-associated clones were CD8+ and fairly uncommon in peripheral blood.

The CDR3 runs 12 residues. Germline V CDR1 and CDR2: SGHTA, FQGNSA. The V and J ends lost 4 bases and 15 bases respectively, with 13 bases between them. This receptor was identified in a female donor with ankylosing spondylitis or in good health (not recorded which). The sequencing sample was made of blood, either unsorted or a sorted T cell fraction (not recorded which). The chain employs TRBV7-2 and TRBJ1-6; D gene unclear. CDR3 sequence reads: CASSSYMGNLHF. The CDR3 region has the DNA TGTGCCAGCAGCTCATACATGGGTAACCTCCACTTT.